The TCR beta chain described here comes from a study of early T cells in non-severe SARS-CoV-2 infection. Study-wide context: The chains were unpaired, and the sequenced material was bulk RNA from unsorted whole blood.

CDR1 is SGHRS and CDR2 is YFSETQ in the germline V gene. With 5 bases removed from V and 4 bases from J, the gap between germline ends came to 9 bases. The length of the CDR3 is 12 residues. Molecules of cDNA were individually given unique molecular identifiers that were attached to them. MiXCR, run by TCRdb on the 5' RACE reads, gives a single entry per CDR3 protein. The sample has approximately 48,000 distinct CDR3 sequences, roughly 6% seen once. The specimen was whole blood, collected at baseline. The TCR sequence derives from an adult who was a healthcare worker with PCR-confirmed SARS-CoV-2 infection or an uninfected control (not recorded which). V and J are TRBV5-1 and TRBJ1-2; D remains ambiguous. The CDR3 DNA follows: TGCGCCAGCAGGTGGGAGACCTATGGCTACACCTTC. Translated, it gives CASRWETYGYTF.